This T cell receptor beta chain comes out of a study of blood T cell repertoires in COVID-19. Background on the study: The samples span acute and convalescent COVID-19 from the United States, Italy and Spain. T cells, B-cell-depleted T cells, or PBMCs provided the cDNA or gDNA that served as material.

In the authors' workflow: Researchers report that nucleated cell counts were estimated from reference gene primer amplification. Data came from immunoSEQ multiplex PCR; TCRdb stores just in-frame clones and leaves some out. Clone size and the V and J calls come from that table; the DNA yielded D and trimming. The sample has about 53,000 clones, roughly 90% seen once. J lost 9 bases, V lost 5 bases, and 19 bases had no gene match. Germline V gene lookup returns CDR1 SNHLY and CDR2 FYNNEI. CDR3 length: 18 residues. The TCR sequence derives from a man older than 75 with acute or convalescent COVID-19. The sample taken for sequencing was peripheral blood. V is TRBV2 and J is TRBJ1-6; 7 bases map to TRBD1. The CDR3 protein is CASSNRDPGQSAGSPLHF. The CDR3 region has the DNA TGTGCCAGCAGTAACAGAGACCCGGGACAGTCGGCCGGTTCACCCCTCCACTTT.